The clone carrying this TCR beta chain was observed a few times. As yet, its antigen is unknown. From the 5' RACE reads, TCRdb called clonotypes with MiXCR, one entry per CDR3 protein. Of about 840,000 distinct CDR3 sequences listed, 12% are singletons. The entry originates in a study of CD8 T cells in ankylosing spondylitis. Broader study findings: A motif of 7 to 9 highly homologous TCR beta variants was seen as apparently characteristic of ankylosing spondylitis blood.

The sequence derives from a male donor with ankylosing spondylitis. The sequencing sample was made of blood, either unsorted or a sorted T cell fraction (not recorded which).

CDR3: CSVEARGPRDKTFF. As DNA, the CDR3 is TGCAGCGTTGAAGCCAGGGGGCCGCGGGATAAGACTTTCTTT. The chain couples TRBV29-1 to TRBJ1-1; 8 positions match TRBD1. V was clipped by 1 base and J by 12 bases; unmatched bases: 13. This CDR3 has 14 residues. Germline values: CDR1 SQVTM, CDR2 ANQGSEA.